These T cell receptor beta chains were read from a single sample in a study of blood T cell repertoires in COVID-19. Profiling relied on immunoSEQ multiplex PCR, and the TCRdb table lists in-frame clones only, not all of them. The data show tens of thousands of clones, approximately 83% seen once. The material sequenced was peripheral blood. The receptors were gathered from a man aged 35-49 years with COVID-19, enrolled during active disease. Each CDR3 is given with its conserved first and last residue. A D gene is named only where the DNA matches it firmly.

j_call | cdr3_length | d_call | v_call | cdr3_nt | cdr3_aa
TRBJ1-4 | 14 | NA | TRBV28 | TGTGCCAGCAGTCAACAGTCAACTAATGAAAAACTGTTTTTT | CASSQQSTNEKLFF
TRBJ2-7 | 15 | TRBD1 | TRBV28 | TGTGCCAGCAGCGGATCCGGGACAGGGATATACGAGCAGTACTTC | CASSGSGTGIYEQYF
TRBJ2-5 | 15 | TRBD1 | TRBV5-4 | TGTGCCAGCAGCTTGCTGCAGGGGGCTGGTGAGACCCAGTACTTC | CASSLLQGAGETQYF
TRBJ1-2 | 14 | TRBD1 | TRBV19 | TGTGCCAGTAGTCTGCCGGGACAGGTTCAAGGCTACACCTTC | CASSLPGQVQGYTF
TRBJ1-1 | 13 | NA | TRBV9 | TGTGCCAGCAGCGTAGTACAGGGTGGGATTTTTTTCTTT | CASSVVQGGIFFF
TRBJ2-2 | 15 | NA | TRBV6-1 | TGTGCCAGCAGTGAATGGACAGCGATCACCGGGGAGCTGTTTTTT | CASSEWTAITGELFF
TRBJ1-1 | 13 | NA | TRBV5-8 | TGTGCCAGCAGCTTGGAACAGGACACTGAAGCTTTCTTT | CASSLEQDTEAFF
TRBJ2-3 | 13 | TRBD1 | TRBV2 | TGTGCCAGCGGGGACAGAACCGAGACTCGGCAATATTTT | CASGDRTETRQYF
TRBJ1-5 | 13 | TRBD1 | TRBV2 | TGTGCCAGCAAGGACAGGGTGGGTCAGCCCCAGCATTTT | CASKDRVGQPQHF
TRBJ2-2 | 16 | NA | TRBV19 | TGTGCCAGTAGTCCTTCCGGACTGTACGGCACCGGGGAGCTGTTTTTT | CASSPSGLYGTGELFF
TRBJ2-2 | 14 | TRBD2 | TRBV6-1 | TGTGCCAGCAGTGATGGACTAGCTTCGGGGGAGCTGTTTTTT | CASSDGLASGELFF
TRBJ1-2 | 13 | NA | TRBV2 | TGTGCCAGCAGTACTGGCGGAAACTATGGCTACACCTTC | CASSTGGNYGYTF